A selection of T cell receptor beta chains follows, all from one sample in a study of beta chain features in type 1 diabetes. Some clones are missing from TCRdb's copy, which holds only in-frame ones; the method was immunoSEQ multiplex PCR. Counted here are approximately 140,000 clones, 40% to 60% occurring once; the ten biggest clones make up roughly 0.43%. Input material: Tregs from blood. Source of these receptors: a man younger than 30 in good health. CDR3s include the opening cysteine and the closing phenylalanine or tryptophan. D genes are given only for firm matches. Size is stated for part of the rows, as once, few or many counts, or as a class when the clone is expanded.

TRBV19	14	-	TRBJ1-5	-	TGTGCCAGTAATATTCTGTATAGCAATCAGCCCCAGCATTTT	CASNILYSNQPQHF
TRBV14	14	-	TRBJ1-2	-	TGTGCCAGCAGCCAAGAACGCAGGGTTGGGGGCTACACCTTC	CASSQERRVGGYTF
TRBV29-1	12	-	TRBJ2-5	-	TGCAGCGCCAAACTGGGTTCGGGGACCCAGTACTTC	CSAKLGSGTQYF
TRBV5-1	17	few	TRBJ2-6	-	TGCGCCAGCAGCTTCTCTGGAGTCTACTCTGGGGCCAACGTCCTGACTTTC	CASSFSGVYSGANVLTF
TRBV19	15	few	TRBJ2-2	TRBD2	TGTGCCAGTTTATCCTCCAGCGGGATTGTCGGGGAGCTGTTTTTT	CASLSSSGIVGELFF
TRBV29-1	20	few	TRBJ2-7	TRBD2	TGCAGCGTTGATGTTGGCAGGTATGGACTAGCGGGAGGCCTAATCCACGAGCAGTACTTC	CSVDVGRYGLAGGLIHEQYF
TRBV4-2	15	-	TRBJ2-3	TRBD2	TGTGCCAGCAGCCGAGGCCGGGGGGGGATCGACACGCAGTATTTT	CASSRGRGGIDTQYF
TRBV4-3	11	-	TRBJ2-5	-	TGCGCCAGCAGCCAGGCTGAGACCCAGTACTTC	CASSQAETQYF
TRBV28	16	few	TRBJ2-2	-	TGTGCCAGCAGTTTTATCGGTTCCTCGAACACCGGGGAGCTGTTTTTT	CASSFIGSSNTGELFF
TRBV29-1	17	few	TRBJ1-5	TRBD1	TGCAGCGTTACCGGGACAGGGGGGCCCCGTAGCAATCAGCCCCAGCATTTT	CSVTGTGGPRSNQPQHF
TRBV5-6	13	few	TRBJ2-7	-	TGTGCCAGCAGTTACGTTACGCGGGGATGGCAGTACTTC	CASSYVTRGWQYF
TRBV4-2	18	-	TRBJ2-7	TRBD2	TGTGCCAGCAGCCCGGAGGCTAGCGGGAGGGCCGTTCGGTACGAGCAGTACTTC	CASSPEASGRAVRYEQYF
TRBV14	15	few	TRBJ2-4	TRBD2	TGTGCCAGCAGCCACGGACTAGCGGGAGTAGACATTCAGTACTTC	CASSHGLAGVDIQYF
TRBV6-1	15	-	TRBJ1-4	-	TGTGCCAGCAGTGATGTGTGGGGGCTTGGGGAAAAACTGTTTTTT	CASSDVWGLGEKLFF
TRBV6-1	14	few	TRBJ1-1	-	TGTGCCAGCATTAGCGCCGACCAGAACACTGAAGCTTTCTTT	CASISADQNTEAFF
TRBV7-2	14	-	TRBJ1-2	-	TGTGCCAGCAGCTTAAGCACAGGGTTCTATGGCTACACCTTC	CASSLSTGFYGYTF
TRBV11-2	14	few	TRBJ2-7	TRBD1	TGTGCCAGCAGCTTTGGGACAGGGTTGAACGAGCAGTACTTC	CASSFGTGLNEQYF
TRBV30	14	-	TRBJ2-1	TRBD2	TGTGCCTGGCGCGGGAGGTTTAGGTACAATGAGCAGTTCTTC	CAWRGRFRYNEQFF
TRBV7-9	16	-	TRBJ1-1	TRBD1	TGTGCCAGCAGCCCTAGACGTGGGACAGTGAACACTGAAGCTTTCTTT	CASSPRRGTVNTEAFF
TRBV29-1	17	few	TRBJ1-4	TRBD1	TGCAGCGTTGGACAGGGGCCGCATTTTGCAACTAATGAAAAACTGTTTTTT	CSVGQGPHFATNEKLFF
TRBV7-9	14	-	TRBJ1-2	TRBD1	TGTGCCAGCAGCTTAACAGGGGGCAACTATGGCTACACCTTC	CASSLTGGNYGYTF
TRBV28	13	once	TRBJ1-1	TRBD1	TGTGCCAGCAGGCCTCCACAGGGGCCTGAAGCTTTCTTT	CASRPPQGPEAFF
TRBV7-9	13	few	TRBJ2-2	-	TGTGCCAGCAGCTTAGCGCGGCTCGGGGAGCTGTTTTTT	CASSLARLGELFF
TRBV27	15	-	TRBJ2-3	TRBD2	TGTGCCAGCAGTTACTGGCTAGCGGGAGGGATGTCGCAGTATTTT	CASSYWLAGGMSQYF